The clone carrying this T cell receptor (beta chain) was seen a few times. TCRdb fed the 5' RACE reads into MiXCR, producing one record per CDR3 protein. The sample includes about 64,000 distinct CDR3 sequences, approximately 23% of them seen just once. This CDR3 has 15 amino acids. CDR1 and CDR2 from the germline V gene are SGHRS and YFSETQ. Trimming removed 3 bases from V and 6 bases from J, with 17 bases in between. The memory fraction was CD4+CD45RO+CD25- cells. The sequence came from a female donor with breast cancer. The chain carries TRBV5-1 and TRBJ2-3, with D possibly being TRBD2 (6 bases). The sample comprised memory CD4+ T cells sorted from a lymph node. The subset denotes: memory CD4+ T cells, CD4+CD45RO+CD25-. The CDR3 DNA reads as TGCGCCAGCAGCTCGGAATCGGGAGCAGGGGATACGCAGTATTTT. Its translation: CASSSESGAGDTQYF.